This TCR beta chain was captured in a study of radiation and T cells in renal cell carcinoma. Study at large: Nephrectomy followed 15 Gy stereotactic body radiation by 4 weeks.

Clones were read by immunoSEQ multiplex PCR, and TCRdb kept only the in-frame ones, dropping some. This table holds approximately 90,000 clones, about 88% found once. CDR3 length: 15 residues. CDR1 MNHNY and CDR2 SVGAGI come from the germline V gene (reference sequence). V lost 2 bases and J lost 8; bases outside the gene matches: 7. Remarks on this clone: Its antigen is undetermined.

Whole-study results and caveats: Top tumor clonotypes rose in blood 2 weeks post-radiation, then contracted.

Time point specified: baseline pretreatment blood. Described treatment: 15 Gy SBRT to primary tumor, nephrectomy 4 weeks later. The patient's renal cell carcinoma had clear cell pathology. The chain employs TRBV6-6 and TRBJ1-3; 9 bases agree with TRBD1. The source material was blood, sampled from a patient whose treatment included radiotherapy and nephrectomy. The sequence was obtained from a man between 45 and 60 years old with renal cell carcinoma. CDR3 DNA: TGTGCCAGCAGTTACCGCGGGACAGGGATAGACACCATATATTTT. This encodes CASSYRGTGIDTIYF.